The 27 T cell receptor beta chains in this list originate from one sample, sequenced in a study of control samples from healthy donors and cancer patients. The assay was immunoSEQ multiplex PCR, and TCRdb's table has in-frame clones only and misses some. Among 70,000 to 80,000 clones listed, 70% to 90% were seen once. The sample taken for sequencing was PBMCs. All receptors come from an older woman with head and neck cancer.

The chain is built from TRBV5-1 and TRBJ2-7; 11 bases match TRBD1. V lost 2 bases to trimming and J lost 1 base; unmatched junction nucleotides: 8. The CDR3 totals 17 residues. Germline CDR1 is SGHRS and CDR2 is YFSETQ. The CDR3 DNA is TGCGCCAGCAGCTTCCGGGACAGGGGGGTTGGGTCCTACGAGCAGTACTTC. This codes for CASSFRDRGVGSYEQYF.

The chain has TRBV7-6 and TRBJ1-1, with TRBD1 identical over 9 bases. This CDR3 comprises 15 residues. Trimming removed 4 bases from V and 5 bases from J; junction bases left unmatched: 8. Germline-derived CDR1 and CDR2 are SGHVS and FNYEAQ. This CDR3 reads CASSSTFDRGTEAFF. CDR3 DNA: TGTGCCAGCAGCTCAACATTTGACAGGGGGACTGAAGCTTTCTTT.

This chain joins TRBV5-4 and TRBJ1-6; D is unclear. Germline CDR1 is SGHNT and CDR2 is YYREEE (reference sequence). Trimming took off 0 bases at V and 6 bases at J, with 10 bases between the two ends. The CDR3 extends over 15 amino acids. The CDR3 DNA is TGTGCCAGCAGCTTGGCTGGCACGGGTAATTCACCCCTCCACTTT. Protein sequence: CASSLAGTGNSPLHF. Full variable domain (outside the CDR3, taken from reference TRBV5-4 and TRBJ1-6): ETGVTQSPTHLIKTRGQQVTLRCSSQSGHNTVSWYQQALGQGPQFIFQYYREEENGRGNFPPRFSGLQFPNYSSELNVNALELDDSALYLCASSLAGTGNSPLHFGNGTRLTVT.

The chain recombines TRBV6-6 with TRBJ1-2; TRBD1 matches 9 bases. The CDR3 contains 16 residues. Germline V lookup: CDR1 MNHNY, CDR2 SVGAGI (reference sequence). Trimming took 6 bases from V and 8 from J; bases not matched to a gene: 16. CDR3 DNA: TGTGCCAGCAGGGAAACAGGGGGCGCGATGCTGGGGGGCTACACCTTC. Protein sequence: CASRETGGAMLGGYTF.

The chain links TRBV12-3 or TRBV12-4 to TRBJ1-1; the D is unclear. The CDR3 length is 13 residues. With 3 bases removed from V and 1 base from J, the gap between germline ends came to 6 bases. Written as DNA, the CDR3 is TGTGCCAGCAGTTTTAACAGGAACACTGAAGCTTTCTTT. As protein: CASSFNRNTEAFF.

The CDR3, as DNA: TGTGCCAGCAACTATTGGACGGAGTCCTACGAGCAGTACTTC. Translation gives CASNYWTESYEQYF. The chain links TRBV13 to TRBJ2-7; D call uncertain. Per the germline V gene, CDR1 is PRHDT and CDR2 is FYEKMQ (reference sequence). The V end lost 7 bases, the J end lost 1 base, and 14 bases lay between the germline ends. The CDR3 loop spans 14 amino acids.

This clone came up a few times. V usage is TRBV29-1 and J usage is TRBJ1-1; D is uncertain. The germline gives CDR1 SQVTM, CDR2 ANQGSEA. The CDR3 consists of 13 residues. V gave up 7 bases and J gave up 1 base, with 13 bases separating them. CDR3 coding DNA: TGCAGCGCCTGGACGGAAACGAACACTGAAGCTTTCTTT. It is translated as CSAWTETNTEAFF.

Written as DNA, the CDR3 is TGCAGCGTTGAAGTTGGACAAAATCAGCCCCAGCATTTT. Its protein product is CSVEVGQNQPQHF. The chain is built from TRBV29-1 and TRBJ1-5, with D possibly matching TRBD1 (5 bases). Trimming pared 1 base from V and 4 bases from J, leaving 8 bases between. This CDR3 region has 13 residues. The germline V gene has CDR1 SQVTM and CDR2 ANQGSEA.

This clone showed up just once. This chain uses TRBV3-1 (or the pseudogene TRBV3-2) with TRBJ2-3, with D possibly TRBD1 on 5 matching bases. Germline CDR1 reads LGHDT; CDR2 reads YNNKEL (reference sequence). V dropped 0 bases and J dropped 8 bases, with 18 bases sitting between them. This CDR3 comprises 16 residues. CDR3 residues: CASSQEGRFRQGTQYF. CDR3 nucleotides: TGTGCCAGCAGCCAAGAAGGGCGATTTAGGCAGGGTACGCAGTATTTT.

CDR3 nucleotides: TGTGCCAGCAGTTTAGGGGCGGGGGACAATCAGCCCCAGCATTTT. The encoded protein is CASSLGAGDNQPQHF. The chain combines TRBV27 with TRBJ1-5, with D possibly TRBD1 on 5 matching bases. Germline CDR1 MNHEY, CDR2 SMNVEV (reference sequence). Trimming pared 2 bases from V and 3 bases from J, leaving 11 bases between. The CDR3 runs to 15 residues.

As DNA, the CDR3 is TGTGCCAGCAGCCTAACGGGACTAGCCTACAATGAGCAGTTCTTC. This encodes CASSLTGLAYNEQFF. The genes are TRBV7-6 and TRBJ2-1; TRBD2 aligns across 8 bases. V was pared by 5 bases and J by 2 bases, with 5 bases of the junction left unmatched. Germline assignment: CDR1 SGHVS and CDR2 FNYEAQ. The CDR3 sequence is 15 residues long.

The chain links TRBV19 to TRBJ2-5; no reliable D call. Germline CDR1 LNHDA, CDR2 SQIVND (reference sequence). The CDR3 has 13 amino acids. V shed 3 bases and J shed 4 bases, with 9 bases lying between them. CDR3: CASSIERGETQYF. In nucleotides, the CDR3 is TGTGCCAGTAGTATCGAACGCGGAGAGACCCAGTACTTC. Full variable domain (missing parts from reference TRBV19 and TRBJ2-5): DGGITQSPKYLFRKEGQNVTLSCEQNLNHDAMYWYRQDPGQGLRLIYYSQIVNDFQKGDIAEGYSVSREKKESFPLTVTSAQKNPTAFYLCASSIERGETQYFGPGTRLLVL.

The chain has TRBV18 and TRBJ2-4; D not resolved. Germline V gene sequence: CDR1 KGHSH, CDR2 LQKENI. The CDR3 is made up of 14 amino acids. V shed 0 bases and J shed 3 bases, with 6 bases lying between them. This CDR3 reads CASSPPELKNIQYF. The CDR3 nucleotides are TGTGCCAGCTCACCACCGGAACTCAAAAACATTCAGTACTTC.

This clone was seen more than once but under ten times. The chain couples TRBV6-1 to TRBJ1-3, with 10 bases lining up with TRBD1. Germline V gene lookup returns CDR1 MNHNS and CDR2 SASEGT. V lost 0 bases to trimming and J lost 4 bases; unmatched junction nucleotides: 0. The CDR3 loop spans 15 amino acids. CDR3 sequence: CASSEATGGGNTIYF. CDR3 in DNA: TGTGCCAGCAGTGAAGCGACAGGGGGCGGAAACACCATATATTTT.

The CDR3: CASSQDRLSIQYF. Written as DNA, the CDR3 is TGCGCCAGCAGCCAAGATCGATTGAGCATTCAGTACTTC. The rearrangement links TRBV4-1 to TRBJ2-4; D remains ambiguous. This CDR3 is 13 amino acids long. From germline, CDR1 is MGHRA and CDR2 YSYEKL. V dropped 0 bases and J dropped 9 bases, with 9 bases sitting between them.

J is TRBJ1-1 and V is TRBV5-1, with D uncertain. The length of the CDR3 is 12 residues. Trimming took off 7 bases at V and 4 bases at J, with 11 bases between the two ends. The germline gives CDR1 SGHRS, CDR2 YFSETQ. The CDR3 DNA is TGCGCCAGCTCTAGTTTAGGCACTGAAGCTTTCTTT. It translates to CASSSLGTEAFF.

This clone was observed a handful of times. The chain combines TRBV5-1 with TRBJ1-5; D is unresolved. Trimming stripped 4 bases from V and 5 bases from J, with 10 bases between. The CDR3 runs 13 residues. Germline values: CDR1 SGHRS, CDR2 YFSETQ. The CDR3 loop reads CASSVWMDQPQHF. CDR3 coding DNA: TGCGCCAGCAGCGTCTGGATGGATCAGCCCCAGCATTTT.

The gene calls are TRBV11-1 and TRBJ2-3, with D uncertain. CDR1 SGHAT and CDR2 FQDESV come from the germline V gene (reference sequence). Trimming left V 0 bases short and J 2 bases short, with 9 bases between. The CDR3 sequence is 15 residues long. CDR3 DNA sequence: TGTGCCAGCAGCTTAGCGCTTTACAACACAGATACGCAGTATTTT. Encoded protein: CASSLALYNTDTQYF.

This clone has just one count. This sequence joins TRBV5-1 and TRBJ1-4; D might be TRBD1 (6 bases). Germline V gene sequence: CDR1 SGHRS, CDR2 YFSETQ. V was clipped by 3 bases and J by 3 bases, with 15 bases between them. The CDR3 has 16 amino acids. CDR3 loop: CASSWTTGLSNEKLFF. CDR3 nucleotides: TGCGCCAGCAGCTGGACTACAGGGCTTTCTAATGAAAAACTGTTTTTT.

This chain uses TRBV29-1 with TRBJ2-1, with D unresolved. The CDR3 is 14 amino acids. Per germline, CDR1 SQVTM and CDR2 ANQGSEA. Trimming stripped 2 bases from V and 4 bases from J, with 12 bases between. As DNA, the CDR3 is TGCAGCGTTGAAACTTACGCACAGTACAATGAGCAGTTCTTC. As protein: CSVETYAQYNEQFF.

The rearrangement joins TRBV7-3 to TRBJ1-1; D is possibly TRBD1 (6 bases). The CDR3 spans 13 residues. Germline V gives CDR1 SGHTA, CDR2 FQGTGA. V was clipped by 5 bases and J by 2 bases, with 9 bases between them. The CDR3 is CASSQDRNTEAFF. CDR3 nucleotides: TGTGCCAGCAGCCAGGACAGAAACACTGAAGCTTTCTTT.

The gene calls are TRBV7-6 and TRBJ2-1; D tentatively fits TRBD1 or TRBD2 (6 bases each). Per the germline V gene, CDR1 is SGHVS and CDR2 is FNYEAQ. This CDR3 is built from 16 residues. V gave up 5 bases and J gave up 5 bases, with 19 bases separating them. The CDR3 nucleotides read TGTGCCAGCAGCCCTCAAGGGGGGACCCTAGACAATGAGCAGTTCTTC. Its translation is CASSPQGGTLDNEQFF.

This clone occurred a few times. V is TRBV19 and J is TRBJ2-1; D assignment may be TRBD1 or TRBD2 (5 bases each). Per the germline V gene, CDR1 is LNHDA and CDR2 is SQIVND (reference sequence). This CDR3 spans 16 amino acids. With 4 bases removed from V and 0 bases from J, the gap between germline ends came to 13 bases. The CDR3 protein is CASSRGRVSSYNEQFF. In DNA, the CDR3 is TGTGCCAGTAGTAGGGGACGGGTCAGCTCCTACAATGAGCAGTTCTTC.

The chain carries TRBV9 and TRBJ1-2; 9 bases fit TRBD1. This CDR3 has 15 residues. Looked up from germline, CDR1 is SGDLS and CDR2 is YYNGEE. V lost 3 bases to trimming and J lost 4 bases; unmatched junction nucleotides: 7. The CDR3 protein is CASSAGTGTFYGYTF. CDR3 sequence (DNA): TGTGCCAGCAGCGCCGGGACAGGGACCTTCTATGGCTACACCTTC.

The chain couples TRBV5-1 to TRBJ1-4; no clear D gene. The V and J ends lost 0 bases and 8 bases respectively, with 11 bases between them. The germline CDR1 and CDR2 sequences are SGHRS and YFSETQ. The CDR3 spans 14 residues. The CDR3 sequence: CASSLAGEGEKLFF. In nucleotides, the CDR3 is TGCGCCAGCAGCTTGGCAGGTGAGGGCGAAAAACTGTTTTTT.

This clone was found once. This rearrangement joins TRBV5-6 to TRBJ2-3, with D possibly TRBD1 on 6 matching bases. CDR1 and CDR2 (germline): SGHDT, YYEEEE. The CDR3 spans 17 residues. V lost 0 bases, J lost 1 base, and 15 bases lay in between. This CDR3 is CASSLAGLRTGTDTQYF. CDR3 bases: TGTGCCAGCAGCTTGGCTGGCCTGCGGACAGGCACAGATACGCAGTATTTT. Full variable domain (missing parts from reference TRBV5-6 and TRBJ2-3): DAGVTQSPTHLIKTRGQQVTLRCSPKSGHDTVSWYQQALGQGPQFIFQYYEEEERQRGNFPDRFSGHQFPNYSSELNVNALLLGDSALYLCASSLAGLRTGTDTQYFGPGTRLTVL.

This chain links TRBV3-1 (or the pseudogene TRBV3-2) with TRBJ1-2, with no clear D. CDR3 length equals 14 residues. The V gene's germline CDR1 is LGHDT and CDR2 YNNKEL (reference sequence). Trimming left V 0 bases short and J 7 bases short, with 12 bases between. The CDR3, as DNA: TGTGCCAGCAGCCAAGATACGGGTTCCAGTGGCTACACCTTC. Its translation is CASSQDTGSSGYTF.